This T cell receptor (beta chain) appears in the sequencing data of a study of T cells in Graves' hyperthyroidism and ophthalmopathy. TCR beta CDR3 sequences were amplified from RNA transcripts. The HTBI primer set drove a first-round RT-PCR of the TCR CDR3. TCRdb redid the calling of the multiplex PCR reads with MiXCR, one entry per CDR3 protein. The table records approximately 570,000 distinct CDR3 sequences, about 20% of them present only once. The CDR3 consists of 14 residues. V was pared by 1 base and J by 0 bases, with 7 bases between. CDR1 is SNHLY, CDR2 FYNNEI, per germline. Findings and caveats of the study: Ophthalmopathy cases were set apart from stable hyperthyroidism by a 13 V-J model.

This clonotype was seen at least ten times. Antigen: not known. The chain carries TRBV2 and TRBJ2-7; no definite D call. Material for sequencing was blood. The source of this sequence is a man aged 35 to 55 with Graves' ophthalmopathy. The CDR3 DNA reads as TGTGCCAGCAGTGAAGTTGGCAGCTCCTACGAGCAGTACTTC. Its protein product is CASSEVGSSYEQYF.